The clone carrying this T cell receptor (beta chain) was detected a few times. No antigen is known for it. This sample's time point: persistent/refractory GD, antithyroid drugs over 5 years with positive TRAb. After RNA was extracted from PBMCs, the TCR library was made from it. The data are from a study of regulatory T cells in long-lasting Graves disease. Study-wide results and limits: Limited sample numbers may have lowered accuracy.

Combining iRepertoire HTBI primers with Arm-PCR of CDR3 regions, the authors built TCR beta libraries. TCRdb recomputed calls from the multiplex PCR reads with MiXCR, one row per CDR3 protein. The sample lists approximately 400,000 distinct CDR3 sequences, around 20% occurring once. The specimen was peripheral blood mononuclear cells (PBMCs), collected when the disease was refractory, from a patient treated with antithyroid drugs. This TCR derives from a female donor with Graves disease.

DNA of the CDR3: TGTGCCAACAGGGATTCGAACACCGGGGAGCTGTTTTTT. Translated, it gives CANRDSNTGELFF. The rearrangement uses TRBV6-1 and TRBJ2-2; possibly TRBD1 for D (6 bases). CDR1 MNHNS and CDR2 SASEGT come from the germline V gene. The length of the CDR3 is 13 residues. V was shortened by 10 bases and J by 0 bases, with 9 bases between the two germline ends.